One and the same sample provided the 16 T cell receptor beta chains below, sequenced in a study of cytomegalovirus exposure and HLA in healthy donors. The PCR used 60 Vbeta and 13 Jbeta primers. Libraries were prepared by immunoSEQ multiplex PCR; TCRdb keeps only in-frame clonotypes and omits some of them. This table has 80,000 or so clones, around 10% appearing once. The sequenced sample was PBMCs. These TCRs come from a man in his 60s in good health and CMV-seropositive.

This CDR3 reads CASSYSRDSDHQPQHF. CDR3 nucleotide sequence: TGTGCCAGCAGTTACTCGAGGGACAGTGATCATCAGCCCCAGCATTTT. The chain combines TRBV6-5 with TRBJ1-5, with 7 bases lining up with TRBD1. The V segment lost 0 bases and the J segment 5 bases; nucleotides outside the gene matches: 7. The CDR3 is 16 residues long. Germline assignment: CDR1 MNHEY and CDR2 SVGAGI.

The V call is TRBV19, the J call TRBJ1-5, with D unresolved. CDR3 size: 15 residues. From germline, CDR1 is LNHDA and CDR2 SQIVND (reference sequence). V was clipped by 5 bases and J by 9 bases, with 20 bases between them. The CDR3 protein is CASSSADSYLGPQHF. CDR3 in DNA: TGTGCCAGTAGTTCAGCGGATTCCTATTTGGGGCCCCAGCATTTT. The full variable domain, with the rest looked up from reference TRBV19 and TRBJ1-5, is DGGITQSPKYLFRKEGQNVTLSCEQNLNHDAMYWYRQDPGQGLRLIYYSQIVNDFQKGDIAEGYSVSREKKESFPLTVTSAQKNPTAFYLCASSSADSYLGPQHFGDGTRLSIL.

This clone was observed many times. V usage is TRBV5-1 and J usage is TRBJ1-2; D is ambiguous. CDR3 length: 11 residues. V lost 4 bases to trimming and J lost 8 bases, with 9 bases between them. CDR1 SGHRS and CDR2 YFSETQ come from the germline V gene. This chain's CDR3 is CASSKGGGYTF. CDR3 in DNA: TGCGCCAGCAGCAAGGGAGGCGGCTACACCTTC.

This clone appeared a few times. The chain is built from TRBV20-1 and TRBJ2-5; D perhaps matches TRBD1 (6 bases). The length of the CDR3 is 11 residues. The V end lost 6 bases, the J end lost 8 bases, and 13 bases lay between the germline ends. CDR1 DFQATT and CDR2 SNEGSKA come from the germline V gene (reference sequence). The CDR3 bases are TGCAGTGCAAGGGACACCCCCACCCAGTACTTC. This codes for CSARDTPTQYF.

This clone was detected a few times. The genes are TRBV6-5 and TRBJ2-1, with TRBD2 matching over 11 bases. The CDR3 spans 15 residues. V trimming: 0 bases; J trimming: 8 bases; junction bases outside the gene matches: 3. Per germline, CDR1 MNHEY and CDR2 SVGAGI. This chain's CDR3 is CASSYSRLAGHEQFF. The CDR3 region has the DNA TGTGCCAGCAGTTACTCCCGACTAGCGGGACATGAGCAGTTCTTC.

In its sample, this clone was seen a few times. CDR3 in amino acids: CASSLEGAMGRTDTQYF. As DNA, the CDR3 is TGCGCCAGCAGCTTGGAGGGGGCTATGGGAAGGACAGATACGCAGTATTTT. The chain combines TRBV5-1 with TRBJ2-3; 7 bases match TRBD1. Losses at the gene ends were 0 bases for V and 3 bases for J; bases not matched to a gene: 10. This CDR3 region has 17 residues. Germline CDR1 and CDR2: SGHRS and YFSETQ. Drawing the rest from reference TRBV5-1 and TRBJ2-3, the complete variable domain is KAGVTQTPRYLIKTRGQQVTLSCSPISGHRSVSWYQQTPGQGLQFLFEYFSETQRNKGNFPGRFSGRQFSNSRSEMNVSTLELGDSALYLCASSLEGAMGRTDTQYFGPGTRLTVL.

This clone was found a few times. V gene TRBV6-6 combines with J gene TRBJ1-5, with D perhaps TRBD1 (5 bases). Germline V gene sequence: CDR1 MNHNY, CDR2 SVGAGI (reference sequence). V was clipped by 5 bases and J by 6 bases, with 8 bases between them. There are 12 residues in the CDR3. The CDR3: CASSGQGQPQHF. The CDR3 nucleotides read TGTGCCAGCAGTGGGCAGGGTCAGCCCCAGCATTTT.

About this clone itself: No conserved phenylalanine or tryptophan is present at the end of the CDR3, so a read error is the likely explanation. Because the CDR3's place on the DNA is in doubt, the DNA is left out and the CDR3 is given as listed by TCRdb. The V gene is TRBV28, the J gene TRBJ1-5; the table names TRBD1, a call not compared with the DNA. The germline gives CDR1 MDHEN, CDR2 SYDVKM. With termini counted, the CDR3 has 14 amino acids. CDR3 protein: CASSWTGGRQPKHL.

This clone was counted only a few times. The chain uses TRBV4-1 and TRBJ1-1; D is ambiguous. The germline V gene encodes CDR1 MGHRA and CDR2 YSYEKL. The CDR3 runs to 17 residues. Trimming removed 4 bases from V and 5 bases from J, with 23 bases in between. Written as DNA, the CDR3 is TGCGCCAGCAGCCCTAGTAGCACTCGGGGAAGGGATACTGAAGCTTTCTTT. Encoded protein: CASSPSSTRGRDTEAFF.

The chain combines TRBV4-1 with TRBJ2-1; 12 nucleotides agree with TRBD2. CDR1 and CDR2 from the germline V gene are MGHRA and YSYEKL. The junction had 4 bases not matched to a gene; V was cut back by 3 bases and J by 7 bases. The CDR3 runs 15 residues. CDR3 sequence reads: CASSQGLAGENEQFF. As DNA, the CDR3 is TGCGCCAGCAGCCAGGGACTAGCGGGTGAGAATGAGCAGTTCTTC.

This clone was observed a few times. The chain recombines TRBV7-9 with TRBJ2-1, with TRBD2 identical over 11 bases. Germline assignment: CDR1 SEHNR and CDR2 FQNEAQ (reference sequence). CDR3 length: 16 residues. V lost 5 bases to trimming and J lost 3 bases; unmatched junction nucleotides: 6. The CDR3: CASSPSGRSFYNEQFF. Here the CDR3 DNA reads TGTGCCAGCAGCCCTAGCGGGAGGTCCTTCTACAATGAGCAGTTCTTC.

The V gene is TRBV30, the J gene TRBJ2-2, with 7 bases lining up with TRBD1. Germline V CDR1 and CDR2: GTSNPN, SVGIG (reference sequence). This CDR3 region has 15 residues. Trimming removed 0 bases from V and 5 bases from J; junction bases left unmatched: 6. CDR3 sequence: CAWSVPQQGTGELFF. The CDR3 nucleotides are TGTGCCTGGAGTGTCCCTCAACAGGGGACCGGGGAGCTGTTTTTT.

This clone occurred a few times. This sample includes further DNA sequences coding for the same CDR3. This sequence joins TRBV18 and TRBJ2-5; D is perhaps TRBD1 (6 bases). The V gene's germline CDR1 is KGHSH and CDR2 LQKENI. Trimming pared 6 bases from V and 3 bases from J, leaving 11 bases between. The CDR3 has 13 amino acids. The DNA of the CDR3 is TGTGCCAGCTCCCCGGACAGCAAAGAGACCCAGTACTTC. Translation: CASSPDSKETQYF.

The rearrangement links TRBV27 to TRBJ2-1; 11 bases line up with TRBD1. Germline CDR1 and CDR2: MNHEY and SMNVEV (reference sequence). Germline trimming cut 7 bases from V and 8 bases from J; bases unmatched to any gene: 10. This CDR3 contains 15 residues. The CDR3 reads CASIRGGQGAYEQFF. CDR3 nucleotides: TGTGCCAGCATCAGAGGAGGACAGGGGGCCTATGAGCAGTTCTTC.

This clone has more than one count but fewer than ten. This chain connects TRBV14 to TRBJ2-2; possibly TRBD2 for D (6 bases). The germline V gene has CDR1 SGHDN and CDR2 FVKESK. The V end lost 4 bases, the J end lost 1 base, and 13 bases lay between the germline ends. The CDR3 runs 16 residues. The CDR3 region is CASSLYPAGNTGELFF. The CDR3 bases are TGTGCCAGCAGCCTATACCCAGCGGGGAACACCGGGGAGCTGTTTTTT.

The chain uses TRBV7-2 and TRBJ1-3; no firm D call. The V gene's germline CDR1 is SGHTA and CDR2 FQGNSA. The CDR3 is made up of 14 amino acids. The V end was cut by 4 bases, the J end by 0 bases, with 7 bases between. CDR3 region: CASSWPISGNTIYF. CDR3 in DNA: TGTGCCAGCAGCTGGCCGATCTCTGGAAACACCATATATTTT.